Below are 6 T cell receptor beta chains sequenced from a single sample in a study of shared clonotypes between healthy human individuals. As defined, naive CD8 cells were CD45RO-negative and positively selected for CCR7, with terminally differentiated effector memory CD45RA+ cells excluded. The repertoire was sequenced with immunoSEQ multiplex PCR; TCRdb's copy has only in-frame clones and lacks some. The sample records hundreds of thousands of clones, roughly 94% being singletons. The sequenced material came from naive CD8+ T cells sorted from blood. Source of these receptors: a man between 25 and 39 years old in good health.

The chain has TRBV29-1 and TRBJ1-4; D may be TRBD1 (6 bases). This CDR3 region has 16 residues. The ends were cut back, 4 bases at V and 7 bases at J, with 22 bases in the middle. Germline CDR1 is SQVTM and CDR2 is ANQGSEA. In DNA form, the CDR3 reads TGCAGCGTTGCCGGCAGGGGTCTAGAGGGGAGTGAAAAACTGTTTTTT. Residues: CSVAGRGLEGSEKLFF.

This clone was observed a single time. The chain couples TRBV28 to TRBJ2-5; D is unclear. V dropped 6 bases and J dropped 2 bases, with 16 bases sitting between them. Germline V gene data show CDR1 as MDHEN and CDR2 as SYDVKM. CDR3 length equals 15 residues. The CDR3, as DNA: TGTGCCAGCAGCCCCTTGGATATCAGACAAGAGACCCAGTACTTC. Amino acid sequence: CASSPLDIRQETQYF.

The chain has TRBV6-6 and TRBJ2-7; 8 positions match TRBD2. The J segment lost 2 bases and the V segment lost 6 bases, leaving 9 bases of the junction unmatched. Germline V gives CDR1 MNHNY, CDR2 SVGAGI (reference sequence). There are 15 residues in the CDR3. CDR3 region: CASRPVSSGTYEQYF. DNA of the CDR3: TGTGCCAGCAGACCGGTTAGTAGCGGGACCTACGAGCAGTACTTC.

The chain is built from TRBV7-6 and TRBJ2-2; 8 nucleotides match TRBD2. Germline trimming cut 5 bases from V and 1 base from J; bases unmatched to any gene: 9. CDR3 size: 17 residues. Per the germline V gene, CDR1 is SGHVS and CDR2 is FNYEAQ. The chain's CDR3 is CASSPLLAEQNTGELFF. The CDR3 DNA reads TGTGCCAGCAGCCCACTACTAGCGGAACAGAACACCGGGGAGCTGTTTTTT.

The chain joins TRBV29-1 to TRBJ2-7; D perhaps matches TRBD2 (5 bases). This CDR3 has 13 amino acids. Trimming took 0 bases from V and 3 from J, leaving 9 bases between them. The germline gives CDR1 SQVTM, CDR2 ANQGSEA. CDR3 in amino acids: CSVEEGSLYEQYF. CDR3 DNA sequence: TGCAGCGTTGAAGAGGGGAGTCTCTACGAGCAGTACTTC.

In DNA, the CDR3 is TGTGCCAGCAGCCCAAGGGGCCGGGAACGACTCGGAGCTTTCTTT. Protein product: CASSPRGRERLGAFF. This chain joins TRBV7-8 and TRBJ1-1, with a weak D call TRBD1 (5 bases). Germline V gene data show CDR1 as SGHVS and CDR2 as FQNEAQ. Deletions cut 5 bases from V and 10 bases from J, with 23 bases between. CDR3 length equals 15 residues.